These T cell receptor beta chains were read from a single sample in a study of T cells in Graves' hyperthyroidism and ophthalmopathy. One entry per CDR3 protein, called by TCRdb with MiXCR from the multiplex PCR reads. The table shows hundreds of thousands of distinct CDR3 sequences, with less than 25% occurring only once. Sequencing was carried out using blood. These TCRs come from a woman aged 25 to 39 with Graves' ophthalmopathy. Both conserved end residues are part of each CDR3. The D gene is left open where the match is weak. Expanded clones get a size class; other rows say once, few or many, or leave the size out.

clone_size,d_call,cdr3_length,v_call,j_call,cdr3_aa,cdr3_nt
.,.,15,TRBV6-2/TRBV6-3,TRBJ1-1,CASSYGRFVRTEAFF,TGTGCCAGCAGTTACGGAAGGTTTGTCAGGACTGAAGCTTTCTTT
.,.,13,TRBV30,TRBJ1-2,CAWSPGRYYGYTF,TGTGCCTGGAGCCCGGGACGGTATTATGGCTACACCTTC
many,.,14,TRBV6-1,TRBJ2-2,CASSPLRDTGELFF,TGTGCCAGCAGCCCACTGAGGGACACCGGGGAGCTGTTTTTT
.,.,13,TRBV20-1,TRBJ1-1,CSAGGRTDTEAFF,TGCAGTGCTGGGGGACGGACAGACACTGAAGCTTTCTTT
many,.,12,TRBV29-1,TRBJ1-2,CSGGGNNYGYTF,TGCAGCGGGGGTGGGAACAACTATGGCTACACCTTC
.,.,12,TRBV6-1,TRBJ1-2,CASGPGGYGYTF,TGTGCCAGCGGCCCGGGGGGTTATGGCTACACCTTC
many,.,16,TRBV6-1,TRBJ2-7,CASSEISGGSYYEQYF,TGTGCCAGCAGTGAAATTTCTGGGGGATCTTACTACGAGCAGTACTTC
.,TRBD2,15,TRBV6-2/TRBV6-3,TRBJ2-5,CASTRGRAWGETQYF,TGTGCCAGCACTCGAGGGAGGGCCTGGGGAGAGACCCAGTACTTC
once,.,14,TRBV6-2/TRBV6-3,TRBJ2-7,CASSYGSRAYEQYF,TGTGCCAGCAGTTACGGTAGCCGGGCCTACGAGCAGTACTTC
hyperexpanded,.,13,TRBV11-1,TRBJ2-7,CASSWTVTYEQYF,TGTGCCAGCAGCTGGACAGTAACCTACGAGCAGTACTTC
many,TRBD1,13,TRBV19,TRBJ2-7,CASWDRAGFEQYF,TGTGCCAGTTGGGACAGGGCTGGTTTCGAGCAGTACTTC
.,.,14,TRBV10-3,TRBJ1-1,CAISESPGRAEAFF,TGTGCCATCAGTGAGTCGCCAGGCCGGGCTGAAGCTTTCTTT
few,.,13,TRBV15,TRBJ2-7,CATSLELIAEQYF,TGTGCCACCAGTCTAGAGCTTATCGCCGAGCAGTACTTC
many,.,14,TRBV18,TRBJ2-7,CASSPQGRLYEQYF,TGTGCCAGCTCACCACAGGGCAGACTCTACGAGCAGTACTTC
many,TRBD1,16,TRBV28,TRBJ1-1,CASSPHRGQPSTEAFF,TGTGCCAGCAGTCCTCACAGGGGGCAGCCATCCACTGAAGCTTTCTTT
many,.,13,TRBV28,TRBJ1-1,CASWTALNTEAFF,TGTGCCAGCTGGACAGCCTTGAACACTGAAGCTTTCTTT
few,TRBD1,16,TRBV20-1,TRBJ2-4,CSARIGTALAKNIQYF,TGCAGTGCCCGGATTGGGACAGCCCTAGCCAAAAACATTCAGTACTTC
many,.,15,TRBV15,TRBJ2-2,CATRELDRNTGELFF,TGTGCCACCAGGGAACTCGACAGAAACACCGGGGAGCTGTTTTTT
many,.,12,TRBV29-1,TRBJ1-2,CSVDQGVVGYTF,TGCAGCGTTGATCAAGGGGTGGTGGGCTACACCTTC
many,TRBD1,12,TRBV6-1,TRBJ1-1,CASSGAGQQAFF,TGTGCCAGCAGTGGAGCGGGACAGCAAGCTTTCTTT
.,.,15,TRBV7-2,TRBJ1-1,CASSLATVPNTEAFF,TGTGCCAGCAGCTTAGCGACAGTCCCGAACACTGAAGCTTTCTTT
many,TRBD1,16,TRBV20-1,TRBJ1-5,CSANRNRGPSNQPQHF,TGCAGTGCAAACCGTAACAGGGGCCCTAGCAATCAGCCCCAGCATTTT
many,.,14,TRBV6-1,TRBJ2-5,CASRDRASEETQYF,TGTGCCAGCAGGGACCGGGCCAGTGAAGAGACCCAGTACTTC
.,TRBD1,13,TRBV28,TRBJ1-6,CASSSGQGSPLHF,TGTGCCAGCAGCTCGGGACAGGGTTCACCCCTCCACTTT
many,.,14,TRBV10-3,TRBJ2-7,CAISESETSYEQYF,TGTGCCATCAGTGAGTCCGAGACCTCCTACGAGCAGTACTTC
many,TRBD1,15,TRBV12-3/TRBV12-4,TRBJ1-3,CASRGQGLTGNTIYF,TGTGCCAGCAGGGGACAGGGGTTAACTGGAAACACCATATATTTT
many,TRBD1,13,TRBV28,TRBJ2-7,CASSLWGQDEQYF,TGTGCCAGCAGTTTATGGGGACAGGACGAGCAGTACTTC
many,.,14,TRBV7-2,TRBJ2-5,CASSLSSAQETQYF,TGTGCCAGCAGCTTAAGTTCAGCTCAAGAGACCCAGTACTTC
.,TRBD1,14,TRBV28,TRBJ2-7,CASSRQGVRYEQYF,TGTGCCAGCAGTCGACAGGGGGTTCGGTACGAGCAGTACTTC